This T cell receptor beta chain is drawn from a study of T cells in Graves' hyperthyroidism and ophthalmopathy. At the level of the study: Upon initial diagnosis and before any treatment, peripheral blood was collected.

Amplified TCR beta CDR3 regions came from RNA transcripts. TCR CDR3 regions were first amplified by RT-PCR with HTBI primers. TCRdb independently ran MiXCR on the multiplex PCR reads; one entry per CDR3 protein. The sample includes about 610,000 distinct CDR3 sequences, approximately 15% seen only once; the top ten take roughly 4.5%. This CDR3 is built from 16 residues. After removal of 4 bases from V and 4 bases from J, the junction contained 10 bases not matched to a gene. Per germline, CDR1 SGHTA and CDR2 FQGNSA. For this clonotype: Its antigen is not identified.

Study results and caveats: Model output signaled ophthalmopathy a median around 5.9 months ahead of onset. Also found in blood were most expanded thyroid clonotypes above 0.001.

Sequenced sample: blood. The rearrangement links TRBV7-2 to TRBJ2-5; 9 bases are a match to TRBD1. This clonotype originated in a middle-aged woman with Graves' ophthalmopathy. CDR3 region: CASSYRDRDYGETQYF. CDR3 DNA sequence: TGTGCCAGCAGCTACCGGGACAGGGATTATGGAGAGACCCAGTACTTC. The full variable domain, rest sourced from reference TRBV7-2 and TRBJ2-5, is GAGVSQSPSNKVTEKGKDVELRCDPISGHTALYWYRQSLGQGLEFLIYFQGNSAPDKSGLPSDRFSAERTGGSVSTLTIQRTQQEDSAVYLCASSYRDRDYGETQYFGPGTRLLVL.